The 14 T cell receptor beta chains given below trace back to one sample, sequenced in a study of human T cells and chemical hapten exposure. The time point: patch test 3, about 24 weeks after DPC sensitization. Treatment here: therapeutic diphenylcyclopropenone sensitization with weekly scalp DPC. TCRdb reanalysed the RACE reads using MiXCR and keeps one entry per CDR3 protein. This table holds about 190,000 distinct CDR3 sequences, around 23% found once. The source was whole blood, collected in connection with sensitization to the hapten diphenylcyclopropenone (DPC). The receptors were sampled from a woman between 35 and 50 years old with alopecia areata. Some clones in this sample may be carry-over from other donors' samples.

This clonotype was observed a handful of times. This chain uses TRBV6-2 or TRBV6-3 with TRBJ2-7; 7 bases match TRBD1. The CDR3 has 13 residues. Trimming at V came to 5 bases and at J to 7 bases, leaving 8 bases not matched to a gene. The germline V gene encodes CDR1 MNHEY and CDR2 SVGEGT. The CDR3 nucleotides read TGTGCCAGCAGTGACAGGGTAGAAGGGGAGCAGTACTTC. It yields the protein CASSDRVEGEQYF.

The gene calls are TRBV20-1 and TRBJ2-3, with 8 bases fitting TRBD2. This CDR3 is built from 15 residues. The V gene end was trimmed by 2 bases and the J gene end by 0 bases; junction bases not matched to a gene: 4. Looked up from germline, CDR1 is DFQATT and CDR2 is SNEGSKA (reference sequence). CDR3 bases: TGCAGTGCTAGATTTTTAGCGGGGAGCACAGATACGCAGTATTTT. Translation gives CSARFLAGSTDTQYF.

The CDR3 coding sequence is TGTGCCAGCAGTTACTCAAGTAGCGGGAGGGCATACGAGCAGTACTTC. Residues: CASSYSSSGRAYEQYF. This chain uses TRBV6-5 with TRBJ2-7; 11 bases align to TRBD2. Germline-derived CDR1 and CDR2 are MNHEY and SVGAGI. V lost 0 bases, J lost 4 bases, and 5 bases stayed unmatched. The CDR3 length is 16 residues.

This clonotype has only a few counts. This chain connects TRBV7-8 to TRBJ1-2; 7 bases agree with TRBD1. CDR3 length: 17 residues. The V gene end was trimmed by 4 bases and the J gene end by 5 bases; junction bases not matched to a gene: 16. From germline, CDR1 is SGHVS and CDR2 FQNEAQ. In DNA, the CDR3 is TGTGCCAGCAGCTCTCGCGTCGCGGGACAGTGGACTTATGGCTACACCTTC. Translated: CASSSRVAGQWTYGYTF.

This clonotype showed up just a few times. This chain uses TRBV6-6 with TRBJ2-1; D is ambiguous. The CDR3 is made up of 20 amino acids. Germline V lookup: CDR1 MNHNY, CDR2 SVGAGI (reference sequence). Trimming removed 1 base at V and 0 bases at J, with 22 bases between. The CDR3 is CASSYYYYPHTRSSYNEQFF. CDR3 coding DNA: TGTGCCAGCAGTTACTACTACTACCCTCACACCCGGAGCTCCTACAATGAGCAGTTCTTC.

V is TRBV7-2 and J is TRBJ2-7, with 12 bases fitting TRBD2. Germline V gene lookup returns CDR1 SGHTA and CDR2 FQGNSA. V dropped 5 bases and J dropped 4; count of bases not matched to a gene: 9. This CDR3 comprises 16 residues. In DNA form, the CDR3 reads TGTGCCAGCAGCCTCGGACTAGCGGGGCAGGGGTACGAGCAGTACTTC. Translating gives CASSLGLAGQGYEQYF.

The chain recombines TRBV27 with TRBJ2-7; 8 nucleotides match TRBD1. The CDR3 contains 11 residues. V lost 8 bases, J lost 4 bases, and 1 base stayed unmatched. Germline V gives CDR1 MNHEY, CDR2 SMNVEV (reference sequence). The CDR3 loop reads CASRTGYEQYF. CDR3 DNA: TGTGCCAGCCGGACAGGGTACGAGCAGTACTTC.

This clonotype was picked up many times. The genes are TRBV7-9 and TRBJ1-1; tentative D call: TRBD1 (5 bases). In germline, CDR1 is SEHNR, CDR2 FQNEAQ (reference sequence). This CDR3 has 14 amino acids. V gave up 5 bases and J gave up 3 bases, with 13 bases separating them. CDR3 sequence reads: CASSPQGRDTEAFF. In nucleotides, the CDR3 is TGTGCCAGCAGCCCCCAAGGCAGGGACACTGAAGCTTTCTTT.

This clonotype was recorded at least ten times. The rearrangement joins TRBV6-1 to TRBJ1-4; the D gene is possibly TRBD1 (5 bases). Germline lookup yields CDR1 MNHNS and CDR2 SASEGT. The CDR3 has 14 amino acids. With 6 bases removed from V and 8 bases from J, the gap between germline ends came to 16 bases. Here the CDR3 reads CASRTGVRKEKLFF. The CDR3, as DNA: TGTGCCAGCAGGACGGGGGTGAGGAAAGAAAAACTGTTTTTT.

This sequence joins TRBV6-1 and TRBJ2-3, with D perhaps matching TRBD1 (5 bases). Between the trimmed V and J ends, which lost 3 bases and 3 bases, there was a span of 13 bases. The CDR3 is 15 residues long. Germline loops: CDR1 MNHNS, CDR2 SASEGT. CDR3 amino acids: CASSEGRVRTDTQYF. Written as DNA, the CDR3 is TGTGCCAGCAGTGAGGGCAGGGTGAGGACAGATACGCAGTATTTT.

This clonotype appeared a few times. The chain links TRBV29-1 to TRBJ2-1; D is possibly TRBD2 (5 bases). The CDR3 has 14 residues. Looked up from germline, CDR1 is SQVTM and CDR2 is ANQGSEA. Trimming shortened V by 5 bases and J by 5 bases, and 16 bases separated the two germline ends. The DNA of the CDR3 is TGCAGCGTTAATCCATCGGACTCTCACAATGAGCAGTTCTTC. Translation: CSVNPSDSHNEQFF.

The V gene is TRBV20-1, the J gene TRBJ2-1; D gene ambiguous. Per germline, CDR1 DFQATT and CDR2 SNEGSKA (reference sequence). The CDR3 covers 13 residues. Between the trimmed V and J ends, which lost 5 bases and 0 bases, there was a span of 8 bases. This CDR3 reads CSAPGPSYNEQFF. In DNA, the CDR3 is TGCAGTGCTCCCGGGCCCTCCTACAATGAGCAGTTCTTC.

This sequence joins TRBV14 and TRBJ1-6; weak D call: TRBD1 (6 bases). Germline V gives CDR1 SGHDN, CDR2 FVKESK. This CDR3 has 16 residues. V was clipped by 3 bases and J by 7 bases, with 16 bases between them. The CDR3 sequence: CASSHRLERGNSPLHF. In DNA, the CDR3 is TGTGCCAGCAGCCACAGGCTAGAGAGGGGGAATTCACCCCTCCACTTT.

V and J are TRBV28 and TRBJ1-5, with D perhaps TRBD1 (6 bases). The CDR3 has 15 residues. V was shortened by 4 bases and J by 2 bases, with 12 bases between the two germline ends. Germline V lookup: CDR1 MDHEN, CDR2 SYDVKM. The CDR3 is CASSSGDGGNQPQHF. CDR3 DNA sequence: TGTGCCAGCAGTTCAGGGGATGGGGGCAATCAGCCCCAGCATTTT.